Included here is one T cell receptor (beta chain) sequence, with context. Its antigen is not yet known. No base-level quality is on record; no much larger clone is a single base apart. The library came from the immunoSEQ multiplex PCR assay. The multiplex PCR relied on a mix of 60 forward primers for TCR Vbeta segments and 13 reverse primers for TCR Jbeta segments. The CDR3 region of rearranged TCR beta genes was amplified from genomic DNA with a multiplex PCR assay. Amplified TCR beta libraries were sequenced as 87-base-pair reads on the Illumina HiSeq System. The paper's data handling went like this. Across the 600 to 700 repertoires, a later analysis counted 75 million to 90 million unique TCR beta chains, around 11 million of which were shared by at least two donors. A nearest-neighbor algorithm error-corrected the raw reads and collapsed the reads into unique sequences, merging closely related sequences to remove PCR and sequencing errors. To assign V, D and J gene segments, CDR3 sequences were aligned to IMGT reference sequences. For a sequence to be retained, a match of at least six nucleotides to both a V gene segment and a J gene segment was required. Rearrangements were classified as productive when the CDR3 lacked stop codons and remained in frame with V and J, and all other rearrangements were classified as non-productive. Following IMGT convention, CDR3 was defined as the stretch from the second conserved V-encoded cysteine to the conserved J-encoded phenylalanine. The earlier analysis of about 500 of the donors excluded sequences that lacked an unambiguous match to a single V gene segment. In an earlier analysis of a few hundred of the donors, V segments were called functional above 56.7% productive rearrangements and were called segregating when the between-donor standard deviation exceeded 5%. A statistical classification framework was built to diagnose cytomegalovirus status from the catalog of TCR beta chain sequences. V and J gene assignment, in a later analysis, came from comparing TCR nucleotide sequences with IMGT/GENE-DB human TR gene sequences. In a later analysis, CDR3 sequences and most-parsimonious VDJ recombination scenarios were assigned using the TCRdist pipeline. A later analysis defined each TCR beta chain by its CDR3 amino acid sequence plus V-gene family, and excluded reads lacking a unique V-gene family. As a way to deal with suspected cross-contamination and a sequencing artifact, a later analysis dropped 640 or so nucleotide sequences that were highly shared and had low generation probability. In a later analysis, a clonal expansion index was calculated for each public chain from normalized within-repertoire ranks of inferred template counts. In a later analysis, generation probabilities were computed using a VDJ recombination model fitted to out-of-frame rearrangements, and the results were checked against IGoR. A later analysis scored TCR-TCR, TCR-HLA and TCR-CMV co-occurrence with hypergeometric tests, applying a repertoire-size bias correction to TCR pairs. In a later analysis, false discovery rates were estimated by permuting HLA or CMV assignments 20 times. A later analysis grouped co-occurring TCRs with DBSCAN, adding TCRdist sequence similarity when clustering within HLA-allele-positive subsets. Repertoires with fewer than 30,000 or more than 120,000 public chains, plus five repertoires with anomalous nucleotide sharing, were excluded from co-occurrence clustering. TCRdb obtained this table from immuneACCESS and retained in-frame rearrangements with V and J assigned. These tables miss some clones; where compared with another copy, unresolved V genes account for less than half of the shortfall, and the remainder is unexplained. The V and J calls and the clone size are those of that table, but D and trimming were determined from the DNA. The sample includes roughly 80,000 clones, with around 70% observed a single time. Under 7.5% of the sample belongs to the ten largest clones.

These data are taken from a study of cytomegalovirus exposure and HLA in healthy donors (dated by TCRdb to 2016 to 2017). In terms of the full investigation: An earlier analysis of 587 of the donors reported around 280 Gb of sequence data and 117 million unique TCR beta sequences obtained from around 180 million T cells. About 320 gigabases of sequencing data and tens of millions of unique TCR sequences were included in an early release covering 550 to 800 HLA-typed donors. The genetic ancestry cluster associated with self-reported Caucasian donors included 65% to 90% of the 350 to 500 genotyped donors. The aim of the study was to test whether cataloging public T cell receptors could identify signatures of past pathogen exposure. Using immunosequencing, the study profiled T cell repertoires from about 650 subjects and related those repertoires to cytomegalovirus serostatus. In addition to the first cohort of roughly 700 subjects, a separate validation cohort of about 120 different subjects was used. To predict cytomegalovirus infection status, the study combined high-throughput TCR immunosequencing, statistical association of individual TCRs with disease status, and machine learning. A later analysis re-analyzed previously published TCR beta repertoires from 666 donors and added high-resolution HLA genotyping to study TCR occurrence patterns. In the later analysis, no new phenotypic data were used to find candidate immune exposures; instead, reliance was placed on TCR beta sequences and their occurrence across donors. In an earlier analysis of over 550 of the donors, high-throughput TCR beta sequencing was used to judge whether each TCR beta V gene segment behaved as functional or pseudogenic. Alongside the repertoire data, information on donor age, sex, ethnicity and CMV serostatus was compiled. In a later genetic analysis, genome-wide SNP genotypes for about three fifths of the 666 donors were used, and that subset was treated as a discovery cohort. Every discovery cohort repertoire had been produced on one sequencing platform. HLA typing included class I and class II loci at four-digit resolution. The number of typed donors differed by locus: about 620-640 for A, B, C, DRB1 and DQB1; approximately 530 for DQA1; 606 for DPA1; and 400 to 480 for DPB1. Four to six DR-DQ haplotypes were handled as single units for association and clustering, since linkage in the cohort was strong. On average, about 200,000 unique TCR beta nucleotide sequences were sequenced per donor among several hundred genotyped donors of the cohort, with roughly 18% of those sequences being non-productive. General conclusions and limits of the study: Because the 87-base-pair reads could not distinguish some IMGT-functional V segments, including TRBV6-2 and TRBV6-3, those segments were excluded. A later analysis reported that several top co-occurrence clusters appeared linked to parvovirus B19, influenza, CMV and Epstein-Barr virus. In this cohort, only TCR beta chains were sequenced, and detectable features were limited by the absence of alpha or paired-chain data. The classifier was reported to diagnose cytomegalovirus status with high specificity and sensitivity in both the original and validation cohorts. An earlier analysis of approximately 570 of the donors showed that most TCR beta V segments appeared in productive rearrangements either about 87% or about 30% of the time, which broadly matched IMGT annotations. Compared with the roughly 720-donor mean, donors in an Asian-associated ancestry cluster had fewer N-insertions in productive TCRs, according to a later genetic analysis. Most CMV-associated TCR beta chains appeared to be HLA-restricted in a later analysis, and the HLA associations seemed to be driven largely by CMV exposure. Sequencing depth was assumed to be roughly uniform across donors in the presence/absence analyses, though that assumption may not hold. When HLA alleles, especially DR and DQ, strongly co-occurred, TCR associations were difficult to assign to individual alleles. Because HLA typing was unavailable for some donors at each locus, only the typed subset was used in association tests. In the study, some 160 TCR beta chains were listed as associated with cytomegalovirus. At a false discovery rate of 0.05, a later analysis linked some 18,000 TCR beta sequences to specific HLA alleles. While some public TCRs were present in many individuals, most TCR sequences turned up only very rarely across donors. CMV serostatus was the only immune exposure information available for the cohort. In a later analysis, HLA-associated TCR beta chains showed more clonal expansion and lower generation probabilities than non-associated chains that were equally common. In a later analysis, TCR association rates were found to vary across HLA loci, with the most associated TCRs seen for DRB1 alleles and the fewest for HLA-C alleles. A group of highly shared sequence variants was considered likely to be a technical artifact of the sequencing pipeline. In a later genetic analysis, a missense DCLRE1C variant was associated with V-gene and J-gene trimming of TCR beta chains, and the association was replicated in an independent cohort. A further reported finding was that TCR beta sequences accurately predicted the HLA-A and HLA-B alleles for most subjects in the first cohort. Because counts were too low, around 17 rarely observed V segments, including chromosome 9 orphons, were left out of the earlier analysis of a few hundred of the donors. A few of the identified cytomegalovirus-associated TCR beta chains were confirmed in vitro to be specific for cytomegalovirus antigens. Linkage disequilibrium might explain the correlated functional status among segregating V segments, but an unknown experimental factor could not be excluded. It was suggested by the authors that the approach could potentially be generalized to other disease states and immunological phenotypes.

Based on the germline V gene, the CDR1 and CDR2 sequences are SGHRS and YFSETQ. The CDR3 numbers 14 residues from cysteine through phenylalanine. Just the 42-base CDR3 DNA is kept, in frame starting at base 1. Trimming takes 3 bases from V and 3 bases from J, and the germline ends sit 12 bases apart. The cohort consisted of some 730 healthy bone marrow donors. At the time of sampling, every cohort member was nominally healthy, though immune exposures that went unrecorded were likely present. The donor tested CMV seropositive and was one of the 289 seropositive cohort members. A peripheral blood sample was collected from each donor, and TCR beta sequencing was performed on peripheral blood mononuclear cells. The Qiagen DNeasy Blood Extraction Kit was used to extract genomic DNA from the blood cell samples.

Material: PBMCs. This chain joins TRBV5-1 to TRBJ1-2; 5 matching bases give a weak D call of TRBD1. The sequence was collected from a woman in her fifties or sixties in good health and CMV-seropositive. The CDR3 reads CASSSEGFYYGYTF. Here is the DNA: TGCGCCAGCAGCTCGGAGGGGTTTTACTATGGCTACACCTTC.